This TCR beta chain was sequenced in a study of blood T cell repertoires in COVID-19. The wider study: There were acute and convalescent COVID-19 samples, and they came from the United States, Italy and Spain. The cDNA or gDNA used as material had been derived from T cells, B-cell-depleted T cells, or PBMCs.

This CDR3 is built from 15 residues. The ends lost 5 bases at V and 5 bases at J; junction bases unmatched: 7. In germline, CDR1 is SGHTA, CDR2 FQGNSA. Original processing notes: Amplification from reference gene primers served as the basis for estimated nucleated cell counts. Libraries were prepared by immunoSEQ multiplex PCR; TCRdb keeps only in-frame clonotypes and omits some of them. The V and J calls and clone size were taken over from that table, and D and trimming were inferred from the DNA. The table records about 75,000 clones, 70% to 90% of them present only once. Sequenced: peripheral blood. This rearrangement joins TRBV7-2 to TRBJ2-2; 8 bases agree with TRBD1. The receptor's source is a human donor in a cohort sampled during active COVID-19. The CDR3 nucleotides are TGTGCCAGCAGCCCGCGGACAGGGCTAACCGGGGAGCTGTTTTTT. Amino acid sequence: CASSPRTGLTGELFF.